The 17 T cell receptor beta chains below were found in one sample sequenced in a study of cytomegalovirus exposure and HLA in healthy donors (dated by TCRdb to 2015 to 2018). Library preparation used the immunoSEQ multiplex PCR assay. The multiplex PCR relied on a mix of 60 forward primers for TCR Vbeta segments and 13 reverse primers for TCR Jbeta segments. As stored in TCRdb, this immuneACCESS dataset retains in-frame rearrangements with V and J assigned. A fraction of the clones does not appear; measured against another copy, unresolved V genes explain less than half of the discrepancy, and the remainder lacks a known reason. A total of 150,000 to 250,000 clones appear in this sample, roughly four fifths of them only once. In total, the top ten clones hold 5.5% to 7.5% of the sample. Specimen: PBMCs. These receptors all come from a woman aged 45-60 years in good health and CMV-seropositive.

The chain uses TRBV6-1 and TRBJ1-1; 8 positions agree with TRBD1. The V gene's germline CDR1 is MNHNS and CDR2 SASEGT. The ends lost 4 bases at V and 0 bases at J; junction bases unmatched: 4. The CDR3 is 15 residues long. CDR3 sequence reads: CASSGTGQMNTEAFF. CDR3 coding DNA: TGTGCCAGCAGTGGGACAGGGCAAATGAACACTGAAGCTTTCTTT.

The genes are TRBV30 and TRBJ1-1; D gene unclear. Trimming shortened V by 0 bases and J by 2 bases, and 16 bases separated the two germline ends. The CDR3 is 16 residues long. CDR1 and CDR2 from the germline V gene are GTSNPN and SVGIG (reference sequence). The chain's CDR3 is CAWSVSEGRLNTEAFF. In DNA form, the CDR3 reads TGTGCCTGGAGTGTATCAGAAGGAAGACTCAACACTGAAGCTTTCTTT.

This clone was counted a single time. The chain recombines TRBV15 with TRBJ2-3, with a tentative D call TRBD1 (7 bases). This CDR3 contains 15 residues. The germline CDR1 and CDR2 sequences are LNHNV and YYDKDF (reference sequence). Trimming cost V 4 bases and J 5 bases, with 16 bases left between them. In DNA, the CDR3 is TGTGCCACCAGCAAGATAGGAGGGGGCGTAGATACGCAGTATTTT. Protein product: CATSKIGGGVDTQYF.

V and J are TRBV19 and TRBJ1-4; 9 bases match TRBD1. V dropped 7 bases and J dropped 7; count of bases not matched to a gene: 10. CDR1 LNHDA and CDR2 SQIVND come from the germline V gene (reference sequence). This CDR3 is built from 15 residues. Here the CDR3 reads CASTPPTGGVEKLFF. The CDR3, as DNA: TGTGCCAGTACCCCACCGACAGGGGGGGTTGAAAAACTGTTTTTT.

The chain uses TRBV7-8 and TRBJ2-7, with D perhaps TRBD2 (5 bases). This CDR3 spans 14 amino acids. Trimming removed 1 base at V and 3 bases at J, with 10 bases between. Per the germline V gene, CDR1 is SGHVS and CDR2 is FQNEAQ. This chain's CDR3 is CASSLGREYYEQYF. The CDR3 coding sequence is TGTGCCAGCAGCTTAGGCCGGGAATACTACGAGCAGTACTTC.

This chain's CDR3 is CASSMGQGNNEQFF. Written as DNA, the CDR3 is TGTGCCAGTAGTATGGGACAGGGAAACAATGAGCAGTTCTTC. V gene TRBV19 combines with J gene TRBJ2-1, with 9 positions matching TRBD1. The CDR3 spans 14 residues. Germline assignment: CDR1 LNHDA and CDR2 SQIVND (reference sequence). V dropped 3 bases and J dropped 5; count of bases not matched to a gene: 2.

The chain has TRBV19 and TRBJ1-4; 10 bases line up with TRBD1. Germline V lookup: CDR1 LNHDA, CDR2 SQIVND (reference sequence). The CDR3 is 18 amino acids. J lost 7 bases, V lost 4 bases, and 15 bases had no gene match. The CDR3 region has the DNA TGTGCCAGTAGTACAACCCCCGGGACAGGGGATGGTTTTGAAAAACTGTTTTTT. This gives the protein CASSTTPGTGDGFEKLFF.

Comments on this clone: The junction differs from germline at one of its ends, possibly a read error. V and J are TRBV7-2 and TRBJ2-7, with 7 bases lining up with TRBD2. This CDR3 has 12 residues. Germline V gives CDR1 SGHTA, CDR2 FQGNSA. This CDR3 reads CASSVLASQKVF. CDR3 coding DNA: TGTGCCAGCAGCGTACTAGCGTCCCAAAAGGTATTC.

The chain couples TRBV11-2 to TRBJ1-4, with 8 nucleotides matching TRBD1. This CDR3 is built from 16 residues. The V gene's germline CDR1 is SGHAT and CDR2 FQNNGV. The ends lost 2 bases at V and 7 bases at J; junction bases unmatched: 9. The DNA of the CDR3 is TGTGCCAGCAGCTTAACCGTGGGGACAGGCCGTGAAAAACTGTTTTTT. It yields the protein CASSLTVGTGREKLFF.

This clone was counted once. V and J are TRBV28 and TRBJ1-4; maybe TRBD1 (5 bases). Trimming cost V 7 bases and J 4 bases, with 10 bases left between them. Germline V gene sequence: CDR1 MDHEN, CDR2 SYDVKM. The CDR3 has 13 residues. The CDR3 DNA sequence: TGTGCCAGCACTAGGGGAGGTAATGAAAAACTGTTTTTT. This gives the protein CASTRGGNEKLFF. The variable domain in full, completed from reference TRBV28 and TRBJ1-4, reads DVKVTQSSRYLVKRTGEKVFLECVQDMDHENMFWYRQDPGLGLRLIYFSYDVKMKEKGDIPEGYSVSREKKERFSLILESASTNQTSMYLCASTRGGNEKLFFGSGTQLSVL.

This chain uses TRBV7-7 with TRBJ2-7, with D possibly being TRBD1 (5 bases). Between the trimmed V and J ends, which lost 5 bases and 4 bases, there was a span of 21 bases. The CDR3 contains 16 residues. Germline CDR1 and CDR2: SSHAT and FNYEAQ (reference sequence). CDR3 region: CASSTLEQGGHYEQYF. In nucleotides, the CDR3 is TGTGCCAGCAGCACCCTCGAGCAGGGCGGACATTACGAGCAGTACTTC.

The V gene is TRBV29-1, the J gene TRBJ1-1; tentative D call: TRBD1 (5 bases). Germline lookup yields CDR1 SQVTM and CDR2 ANQGSEA. CDR3 length equals 12 residues. V lost 1 base, J lost 5 bases, and 8 bases lay in between. CDR3 residues: CSVEGGGTEAFF. The CDR3 DNA follows: TGCAGCGTTGAAGGGGGGGGGACTGAAGCTTTCTTT.

The rearrangement links TRBV6-5 to TRBJ2-7, with 14 bases identical to TRBD2. The CDR3 is 15 amino acids. From germline, CDR1 is MNHEY and CDR2 SVGAGI. After removal of 5 bases from V and 6 bases from J, the junction contained 6 bases not matched to a gene. CDR3 bases: TGTGCCAGCAGTCGTCCCGGGACTAGCGGGGGCGAGCAGTACTTC. Its protein product is CASSRPGTSGGEQYF.

This clone was counted a few times. The V call is TRBV9, the J call TRBJ2-7; D might be TRBD1 (6 bases). The CDR3 extends over 15 amino acids. The germline V gene encodes CDR1 SGDLS and CDR2 YYNGEE. V lost 4 bases and J 3 bases, leaving 17 bases between the germline ends. The CDR3 region has the DNA TGTGCCAGCAGCCTCCGGGACACTCCTAACTACGAGCAGTACTTC. Residues: CASSLRDTPNYEQYF.

The chain couples TRBV7-3 to TRBJ2-1, with no clear D. Trimming stripped 0 bases from V and 7 bases from J, with 13 bases between. The CDR3 extends over 15 amino acids. Germline V gives CDR1 SGHTA, CDR2 FQGTGA. The CDR3 reads CASSLTHYFGNEQFF. For the CDR3, the DNA is TGTGCCAGCAGCTTAACCCACTACTTCGGAAATGAGCAGTTCTTC. The full variable domain, rest sourced from reference TRBV7-3 and TRBJ2-1, is GAGVSQTPSNKVTEKGKYVELRCDPISGHTALYWYRQSLGQGPEFLIYFQGTGAADDSGLPNDRFFAVRPEGSVSTLKIQRTERGDSAVYLCASSLTHYFGNEQFFGPGTRLTVL.

Worth noting for this clone: Relative to the germline gene, one junction end is altered; a read error may explain this. This sequence joins TRBV7-9 and TRBJ2-6; weak D call: TRBD1 (5 bases). The germline gives CDR1 SEHNR, CDR2 FQNEAQ (reference sequence). The CDR3 is 14 amino acids. CDR3 nucleotides: TGTGCCAGCAGCCTAGGGGATGGGGCCAACGGCCTGACTTTC. It encodes CASSLGDGANGLTF.

This clone has only a few counts. The CDR3 region is CASSAGGHSTDTQYF. In DNA form, the CDR3 reads TGTGCCAGCAGTGCGGGGGGGCATAGCACAGATACGCAGTATTTT. The chain carries TRBV6-1 and TRBJ2-3, with 8 bases fitting TRBD2. CDR3 length: 15 residues. The V gene end was trimmed by 4 bases and the J gene end by 0 bases; junction bases not matched to a gene: 3. Germline V lookup: CDR1 MNHNS, CDR2 SASEGT.